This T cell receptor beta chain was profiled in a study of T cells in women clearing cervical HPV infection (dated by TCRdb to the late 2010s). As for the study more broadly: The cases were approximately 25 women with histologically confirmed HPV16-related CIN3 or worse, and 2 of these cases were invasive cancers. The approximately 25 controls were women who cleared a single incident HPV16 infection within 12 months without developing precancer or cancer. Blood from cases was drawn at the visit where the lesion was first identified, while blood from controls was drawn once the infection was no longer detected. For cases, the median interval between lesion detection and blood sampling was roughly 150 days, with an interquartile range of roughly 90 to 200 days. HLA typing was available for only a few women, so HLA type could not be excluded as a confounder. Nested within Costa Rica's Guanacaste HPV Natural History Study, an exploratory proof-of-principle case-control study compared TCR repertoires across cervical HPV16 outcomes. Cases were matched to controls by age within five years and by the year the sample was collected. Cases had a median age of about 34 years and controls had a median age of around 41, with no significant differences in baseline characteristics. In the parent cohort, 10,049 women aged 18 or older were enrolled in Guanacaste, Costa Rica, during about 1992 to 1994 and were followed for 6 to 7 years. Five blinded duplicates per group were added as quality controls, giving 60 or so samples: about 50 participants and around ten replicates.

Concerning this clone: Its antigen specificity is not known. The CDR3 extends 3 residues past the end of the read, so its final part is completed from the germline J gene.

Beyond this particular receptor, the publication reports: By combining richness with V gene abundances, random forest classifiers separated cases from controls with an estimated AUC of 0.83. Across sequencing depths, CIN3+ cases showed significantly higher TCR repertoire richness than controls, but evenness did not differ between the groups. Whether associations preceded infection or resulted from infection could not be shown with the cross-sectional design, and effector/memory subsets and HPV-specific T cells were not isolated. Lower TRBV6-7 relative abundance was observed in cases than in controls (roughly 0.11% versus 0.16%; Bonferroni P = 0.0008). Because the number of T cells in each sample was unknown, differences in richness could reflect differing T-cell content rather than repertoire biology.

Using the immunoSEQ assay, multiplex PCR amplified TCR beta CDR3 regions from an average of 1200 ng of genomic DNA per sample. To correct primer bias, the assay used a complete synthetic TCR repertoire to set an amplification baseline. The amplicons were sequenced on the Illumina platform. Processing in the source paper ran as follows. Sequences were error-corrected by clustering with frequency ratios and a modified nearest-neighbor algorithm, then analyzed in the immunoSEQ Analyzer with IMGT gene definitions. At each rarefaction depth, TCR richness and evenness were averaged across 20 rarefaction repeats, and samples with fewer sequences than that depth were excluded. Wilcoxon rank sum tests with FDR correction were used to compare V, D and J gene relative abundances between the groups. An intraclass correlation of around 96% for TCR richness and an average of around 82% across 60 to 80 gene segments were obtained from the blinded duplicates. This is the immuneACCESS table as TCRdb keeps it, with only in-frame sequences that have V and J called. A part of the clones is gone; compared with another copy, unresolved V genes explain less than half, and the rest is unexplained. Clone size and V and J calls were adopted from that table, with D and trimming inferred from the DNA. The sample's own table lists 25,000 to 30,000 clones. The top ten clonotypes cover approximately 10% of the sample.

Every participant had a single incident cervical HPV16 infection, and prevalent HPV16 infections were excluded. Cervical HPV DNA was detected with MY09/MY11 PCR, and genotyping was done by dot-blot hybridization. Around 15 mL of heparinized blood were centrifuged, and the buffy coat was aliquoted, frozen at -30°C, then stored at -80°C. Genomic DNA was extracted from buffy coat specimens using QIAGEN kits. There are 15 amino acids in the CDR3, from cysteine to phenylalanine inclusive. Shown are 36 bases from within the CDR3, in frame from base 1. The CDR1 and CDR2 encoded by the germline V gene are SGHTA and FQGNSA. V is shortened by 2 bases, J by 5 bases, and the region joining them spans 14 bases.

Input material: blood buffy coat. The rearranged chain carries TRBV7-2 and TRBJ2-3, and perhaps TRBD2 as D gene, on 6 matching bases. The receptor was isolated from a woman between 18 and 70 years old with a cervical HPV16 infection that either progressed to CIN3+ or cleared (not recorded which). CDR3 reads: CASSLSAGRLDTQYF. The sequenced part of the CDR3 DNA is TGTGCCAGCAGCTTAAGCGCGGGAAGGTTAGATACG.